Listed below are T cell receptor beta chains from one sample, sequenced in a study of identical twins. MiXCR, applied by TCRdb to the 5' RACE reads, yields one record per CDR3 protein. The data show 690,000 or so distinct CDR3 sequences, with 8.6% seen just once and 0.75% to 1% held by the top ten. The same data also contributed to another study, on yellow fever vaccine responses in identical twins.

The sequencing sample was made of PBMCs. Every receptor here comes from a woman younger than 35 in good health. CDR3s leave out the opening cysteine and the closing phenylalanine or tryptophan. Fields, in order: CDR3 protein, V gene.

ASSPPGRRGGDEQY,TRBV14
ASVVGSNYGYT,TRBV2
AISRGIRNNEQF,TRBV10-3
SVLLDSLNYEQY,TRBV29-1
ASSLVRGATYEQY,TRBV7-2
ATSQGLAGIVGSGEQF,TRBV15
ATTTVSGKNTEAF,TRBV12-3/TRBV12-4
ASSYGGRRGSRFGELF,TRBV6-5
ASSVGFTGELF,TRBV6-2/TRBV6-3
ASSKSGNEQY,TRBV21-1
ASSQWRGGQLHNEQF,TRBV16
ASSYTQGYEGHNEQF,TRBV5-1
ASSKGGGGTEAF,TRBV28
ASSLGGDKTGELF,TRBV28
ASSYDPTSTDTQY,TRBV18
AISESKGPNEQF,TRBV10-3
SVAKASGAF,TRBV29-1
ASSRIPGETQY,TRBV7-2
SARDLGSASVIDTQY,TRBV20-1
ASSYGTGDQETQY,TRBV3-1
SARDSKQLLAGSQETQY,TRBV20-1